Following are 18 T cell receptor beta chains from one sample sequenced in a study of blood T cell repertoires in COVID-19. Assay used: immunoSEQ multiplex PCR; TCRdb lists only in-frame clones, some missing. This table has some 130,000 clones, around nine tenths appearing once. Material: peripheral blood. Source of these receptors: a woman between 65 and 79 years old with COVID-19, enrolled during active disease.

At least ten counts were recorded for this clone. The chain is built from TRBV5-4 and TRBJ2-7, with D perhaps matching TRBD1 (5 bases). Trimming removed 4 bases from V and 3 bases from J, with 11 bases in between. This CDR3 contains 13 residues. From germline, CDR1 is SGHNT and CDR2 YYREEE (reference sequence). In DNA, the CDR3 is TGTGCCAGCAGCGTTGGACACTTCTACGAGCAGTACTTC. This codes for CASSVGHFYEQYF.

The gene calls are TRBV10-3 and TRBJ2-5; D may be TRBD2 (7 bases). The CDR3 consists of 13 residues. Looked up from germline, CDR1 is ENHRY and CDR2 is SYGVKD. Trimming took off 10 bases at V and 4 bases at J, with 16 bases between the two ends. The DNA of the CDR3 is TGTGCCACCTCTGGCGGGGGCGGAGAGACCCAGTACTTC. This gives the protein CATSGGGGETQYF.

Here the CDR3 DNA reads TGTGCCAGCAGAGCAGGGTTTTTCACCGGGGAGCTGTTTTTT. This sequence encodes CASRAGFFTGELFF. V and J are TRBV6-5 and TRBJ2-2; D might be TRBD1 (5 bases). The CDR3 consists of 14 residues. Trimming took off 6 bases at V and 4 bases at J, with 12 bases between the two ends. Germline V gives CDR1 MNHEY, CDR2 SVGAGI.

The chain uses TRBV30 and TRBJ2-7; possibly TRBD2 for D (7 bases). Trimming took off 3 bases at V and 3 bases at J, with 15 bases between the two ends. CDR3 size: 14 residues. Per germline, CDR1 GTSNPN and CDR2 SVGIG (reference sequence). The CDR3 sequence is CAWRLGGVNYEQYF. CDR3 nucleotide sequence: TGTGCCTGGAGGTTAGGGGGGGTGAACTACGAGCAGTACTTC.

The chain joins TRBV7-9 to TRBJ2-3; TRBD1 matches 7 bases. With V trimmed by 5 bases and J by 0 bases, 11 bases remained unmatched. Germline assignment: CDR1 SEHNR and CDR2 FQNEAQ (reference sequence). The CDR3 is made up of 17 amino acids. The CDR3 is CASSIGTAYPSTDTQYF. The CDR3 nucleotides are TGTGCCAGCAGCATCGGGACAGCCTACCCTAGCACAGATACGCAGTATTTT.

The V gene is TRBV19, the J gene TRBJ1-3, with D perhaps matching TRBD1 (6 bases). The ends were cut back, 7 bases at V and 4 bases at J, with 20 bases in the middle. Germline assignment: CDR1 LNHDA and CDR2 SQIVND (reference sequence). The CDR3 has 16 residues. CDR3 loop: CASKGTGIDAGNTIYF. The CDR3 DNA is TGTGCCAGTAAGGGAACAGGGATCGACGCGGGAAACACCATATATTTT.

The CDR3: CASTRDRGPYTEAFF. The CDR3 DNA reads as TGTGCCAGCACTCGGGACAGGGGGCCCTACACTGAAGCTTTCTTT. The V call is TRBV6-5, the J call TRBJ1-1; 12 nucleotides align to TRBD1. J lost 3 bases, V lost 7 bases, and 6 bases had no gene match. Per germline, CDR1 MNHEY and CDR2 SVGAGI. CDR3 length equals 15 residues.

The chain links TRBV7-9 to TRBJ2-1; 9 bases are shared with TRBD2. Germline loops: CDR1 SEHNR, CDR2 FQNEAQ (reference sequence). The CDR3 extends over 16 amino acids. V was pared by 2 bases and J by 6 bases, with 8 bases of the junction left unmatched. The CDR3 spells CASSLHIAGGPNEQFF. The CDR3 DNA reads TGTGCCAGCAGCTTACATATTGCGGGGGGGCCCAATGAGCAGTTCTTC.

The chain joins TRBV27 to TRBJ2-7; D is uncertain. There are 11 residues in the CDR3. V dropped 6 bases and J dropped 0 bases, with 3 bases sitting between them. Germline V CDR1 and CDR2: MNHEY, SMNVEV (reference sequence). The CDR3 DNA is TGTGCCAGCAGGAGCTCCTACGAGCAGTACTTC. Amino acids: CASRSSYEQYF.

The V and J genes are TRBV7-2 and TRBJ1-4; D possibly corresponds to TRBD1 (6 bases). The CDR3 loop spans 16 amino acids. CDR1 and CDR2 from the germline V gene are SGHTA and FQGNSA. The ends were cut back, 0 bases at V and 4 bases at J, with 12 bases in the middle. CDR3 DNA: TGTGCCAGCAGCTTAGCGCCGGGACAAATTAATGAAAAACTGTTTTTT. Translated, it gives CASSLAPGQINEKLFF.

V is TRBV6-5 and J is TRBJ1-4, with D unclear. V was trimmed by 8 bases and J by 0 bases, leaving 13 bases between them. The length of the CDR3 is 15 residues. CDR1 and CDR2 from the germline V gene are MNHEY and SVGAGI. The CDR3 is CASSLNSATNEKLFF. The CDR3 DNA is TGTGCCAGCTCCCTTAACTCTGCAACTAATGAAAAACTGTTTTTT.

This chain joins TRBV7-9 and TRBJ1-4; 7 bases agree with TRBD1. Germline trimming cut 1 base from V and 6 bases from J; bases unmatched to any gene: 8. The CDR3 covers 16 residues. In germline, CDR1 is SEHNR, CDR2 FQNEAQ (reference sequence). This chain's CDR3 is CASSLGGDRAYEKLFF. In nucleotides, the CDR3 is TGTGCCAGCAGCTTAGGTGGCGACAGGGCATATGAAAAACTGTTTTTT.

The V and J genes are TRBV6-2 or TRBV6-3 and TRBJ1-1; D is unclear. Trimming pared 2 bases from V and 11 bases from J, leaving 9 bases between. CDR1 is MNHEY and CDR2 is SVGEGT in the germline V gene. CDR3 length: 11 amino acids. CDR3 DNA: TGTGCCAGCAGTTACCGGATCGGGGCTTTCTTT. This encodes CASSYRIGAFF.

DNA of the CDR3: TGTGCCAGCAGCGCCGGGACAGGGAGTAATTCACCCCTCCACTTT. This translates into CASSAGTGSNSPLHF. The J gene is TRBJ1-6, the V gene TRBV9; 9 bases match TRBD1. The CDR3 is made up of 15 amino acids. Germline-derived CDR1 and CDR2 are SGDLS and YYNGEE. The J segment lost 6 bases and the V segment lost 3 bases, leaving 4 bases of the junction unmatched. Looking up the rest from reference TRBV9 and TRBJ1-6 gives the full variable domain: DSGVTQTPKHLITATGQRVTLRCSPRSGDLSVYWYQQSLDQGLQFLIQYYNGEERAKGNILERFSAQQFPDLHSELNLSSLELGDSALYFCASSAGTGSNSPLHFGNGTRLTVT.

This chain uses TRBV7-2 with TRBJ1-3; D not certain. Trimming removed 1 base from V and 0 bases from J, with 10 bases in between. This CDR3 is built from 16 residues. Germline V gives CDR1 SGHTA, CDR2 FQGNSA. The DNA for the CDR3 is TGTGCCAGCAGCTTAGTGTCGCGCATCTCTGGAAACACCATATATTTT. Translation: CASSLVSRISGNTIYF.

This clone has just one count. The chain employs TRBV7-8 and TRBJ2-7; D remains ambiguous. Between the trimmed V and J ends, which lost 2 bases and 3 bases, there was a span of 11 bases. From germline, CDR1 is SGHVS and CDR2 FQNEAQ. This CDR3 has 14 residues. This CDR3 reads CASSLNQELYEQYF. The CDR3 DNA reads as TGTGCCAGCAGCTTAAACCAAGAGCTCTACGAGCAGTACTTC.

The chain couples TRBV3-1 (or the pseudogene TRBV3-2) to TRBJ1-1; D possibly corresponds to TRBD1 (6 bases). The CDR3 has 15 amino acids. V was shortened by 1 base and J by 8 bases, with 17 bases between the two germline ends. Germline CDR1 LGHDT, CDR2 YNNKEL (reference sequence). The CDR3 DNA is TGTGCCAGCAGCCAAGGCGCCCGATCGGGGACAGAAGCTTTCTTT. As protein: CASSQGARSGTEAFF.

The chain is built from TRBV12-2 and TRBJ1-5. TRBV12-2 is assigned pseudogene status. The CDR3 has 18 amino acids. CDR3 loop: CASRLASSHKRINQPQHF. The DNA for the CDR3 is TGTGCAAGTCGCTTAGCGAGTTCCCATAAGAGAATCAATCAGCCCCAGCATTTT.